The entry below gives a single TCR beta chain sequence along with its context. The antigen remains undetermined. The record originates from a study of CD8 T cells in ankylosing spondylitis. Study findings and constraints: Researchers reportedly found disease-linked clones significantly enriched in matched ankylosing spondylitis synovial fluid. Earlier authors reported some of these motif variants in reactive arthritis synovial fluid and blood.

Trimming cost V 0 bases and J 7 bases, with 15 bases left between them. The CDR3 sequence is 15 residues long. Germline V gene data show CDR1 as DFQATT and CDR2 as SNEGSKA (reference sequence). Making use of molecular barcodes, quantitative 5'-RACE generated TCR beta libraries. One entry per CDR3 protein results from TCRdb running MiXCR on the 5' RACE reads. The sample gives more than 200,000 distinct CDR3 sequences, 20% to 30% of which show up once; more than 0.6% is in the top ten. This clonotype originated in a male donor with ankylosing spondylitis or in good health (not recorded which). What was sequenced was blood, either unsorted or a sorted T cell fraction (not recorded which). The chain combines TRBV20-1 with TRBJ2-2, with D possibly TRBD1 on 5 matching bases. The CDR3 coding sequence is TGCAGTGCTAGAGATAGATGGACAAGGGACGGGGAGCTGTTTTTT. Encoded protein: CSARDRWTRDGELFF.